This T cell receptor (beta chain) was sequenced in a study of Ad26.COV2.S vaccination and SARS-CoV-2 variants. The CDR3 loop spans 16 amino acids. The V gene lost 1 base and the J gene lost 0 bases, with 13 bases spanning the gap. Germline lookup yields CDR1 MGHRA and CDR2 YSYEKL. Treatment denoted: 19 received Ad26.COV2.S at low or high dose, single or two shots; 5 received placebo; per-sample allocation not given. Sampling occurred on day 63 after the first vaccine or placebo injection. Within Boston, the person who donated was an adult of 18-55 years. TCRdb's copy holds only in-frame clones and misses some; the assay was immunoSEQ multiplex PCR. Of around 450,000 clones listed, more than 80% are singletons.

This clonotype was obtained from a person aged 18-60 years who received the Ad26.COV2.S COVID-19 vaccine or a placebo. The chain recombines TRBV4-1 with TRBJ2-7, with D hard to call. Sequencing used peripheral blood, obtained in a trial of Ad26.COV2.S vaccine versus placebo. The CDR3 sequence is CASSQGRSSSSYEQYF. As DNA, the CDR3 is TGCGCCAGCAGCCAAGGGCGGAGTTCAAGCTCCTACGAGCAGTACTTC.